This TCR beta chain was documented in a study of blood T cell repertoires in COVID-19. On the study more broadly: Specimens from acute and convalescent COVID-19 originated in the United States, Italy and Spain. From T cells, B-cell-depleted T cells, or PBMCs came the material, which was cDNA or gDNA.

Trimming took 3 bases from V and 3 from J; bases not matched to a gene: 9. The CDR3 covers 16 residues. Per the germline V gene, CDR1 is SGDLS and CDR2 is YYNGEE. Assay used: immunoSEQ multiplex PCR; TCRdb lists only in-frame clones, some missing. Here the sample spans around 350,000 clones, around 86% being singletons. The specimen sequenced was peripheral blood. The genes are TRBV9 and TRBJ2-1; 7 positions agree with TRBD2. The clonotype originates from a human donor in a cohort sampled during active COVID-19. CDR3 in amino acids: CASSEFGGGVYNEQFF. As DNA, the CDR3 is TGTGCCAGCAGCGAATTTGGGGGAGGGGTCTACAATGAGCAGTTCTTC.